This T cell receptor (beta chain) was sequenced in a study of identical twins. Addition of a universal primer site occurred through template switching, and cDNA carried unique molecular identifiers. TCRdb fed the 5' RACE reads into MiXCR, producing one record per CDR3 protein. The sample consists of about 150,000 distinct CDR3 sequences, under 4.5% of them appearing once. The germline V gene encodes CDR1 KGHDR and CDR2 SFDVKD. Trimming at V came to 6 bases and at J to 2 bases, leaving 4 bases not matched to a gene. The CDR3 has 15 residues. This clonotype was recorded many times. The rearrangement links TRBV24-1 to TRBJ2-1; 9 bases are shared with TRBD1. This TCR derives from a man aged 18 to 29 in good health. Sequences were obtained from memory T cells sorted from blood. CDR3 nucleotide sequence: TGTGCCACCAGTCCTAGACAGGGGGCCTACAATGAGCAGTTCTTC. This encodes CATSPRQGAYNEQFF.